Following are 5 T cell receptor beta chains from one sample sequenced in a study of T cell responses to AZD1222 COVID-19 vaccine. Assay: immunoSEQ multiplex PCR; the TCRdb copy retains only in-frame clones and omits some. Seen here are over 65,000 clones, approximately 87% observed once, and the top ten hold around 6.7%. Sequencing used peripheral blood, obtained on day 0 of AZD1222 vaccination. The receptors originated from an adult in good health.

This clone has just a few counts. The chain carries TRBV5-5 and TRBJ1-3; a weak D match, TRBD1 (5 bases). The CDR3 length is 14 residues. Germline CDR1 and CDR2: SGHKS and YYEKEE (reference sequence). Trimming stripped 4 bases from V and 1 base from J, with 9 bases between. CDR3: CASSVTDSGNTIYF. For the CDR3, the DNA is TGTGCCAGCAGCGTGACAGATTCTGGAAACACCATATATTTT.

The rearrangement uses TRBV3-1 (or the pseudogene TRBV3-2) and TRBJ1-4; the D is unclear. V was clipped by 4 bases and J by 7 bases, with 16 bases between them. CDR3 length: 15 amino acids. The germline gives CDR1 LGHDT, CDR2 YNNKEL (reference sequence). The CDR3 region is CASSPIPSGSEKLFF. Written as DNA, the CDR3 is TGTGCCAGCAGCCCGATACCGAGCGGTTCTGAAAAACTGTTTTTT.

The chain uses TRBV4-3 and TRBJ2-5; D not certain. V lost 4 bases to trimming and J lost 1 base, with 7 bases between them. The CDR3 sequence is 13 residues long. Per the germline V gene, CDR1 is LGHNA and CDR2 is YSLEER. The DNA for the CDR3 is TGCGCCAGCAGCCCACGGGTCCAAGAGACCCAGTACTTC. Translation: CASSPRVQETQYF.

The chain employs TRBV7-2 and TRBJ1-3, with D uncertain. Germline V gene data show CDR1 as SGHTA and CDR2 as FQGNSA. V shed 0 bases and J shed 0 bases, with 6 bases lying between them. The CDR3 covers 15 residues. CDR3 DNA: TGTGCCAGCAGCTTAGCTGGGCTCTCTGGAAACACCATATATTTT. Translated, it gives CASSLAGLSGNTIYF. Complete variable domain (other parts from reference TRBV7-2 and TRBJ1-3): GAGVSQSPSNKVTEKGKDVELRCDPISGHTALYWYRQSLGQGLEFLIYFQGNSAPDKSGLPSDRFSAERTGGSVSTLTIQRTQQEDSAVYLCASSLAGLSGNTIYFGEGSWLTVV.

The chain has TRBV3-1 (or the pseudogene TRBV3-2) and TRBJ2-2; maybe TRBD1 (5 bases). The CDR3 has 15 residues. The germline V and J ends were trimmed by 3 bases and 2 bases, with 10 bases remaining between them. Germline V lookup: CDR1 LGHDT, CDR2 YNNKEL (reference sequence). The chain's CDR3 is CASSQIGVNTGELFF. CDR3 sequence (DNA): TGTGCCAGCAGCCAGATAGGGGTAAACACCGGGGAGCTGTTTTTT.